The rows below give T cell receptor beta chains drawn from one sample of a study of blood T cell repertoires in COVID-19. TCRdb keeps only in-frame clones here, not all; method: immunoSEQ multiplex PCR. The sample gives 95,000 to 110,000 clones, roughly 84% of which show up once; approximately 12% is in the top ten. Material: peripheral blood. The receptors derive from a human donor in a cohort sampled during active COVID-19. The CDR3 runs from the conserved cysteine through the conserved F or W. Each record gives: CDR3 DNA, CDR3 protein, clone size, D gene, CDR3 length, V gene, J gene. A D gene is named only where the DNA matches it firmly. Clone size is shown for a subset of rows, as once, few, many or a class of expanded clone.

TGTGCCAGCTCCATTCGAGGGACAGGGTCCAATGAGCAGTTCTTC	CASSIRGTGSNEQFF	.	TRBD1	15	TRBV7-9	TRBJ2-1
TGTGCCAGCAGCCAGTTCTCCGGGACAGGCACTGAAAAACTGTTTTTT	CASSQFSGTGTEKLFF	.	TRBD1	16	TRBV5-6	TRBJ1-4
TGTGCCAGCAGGGGACAGGAGAGGGCTGAAGCTTTCTTT	CASRGQERAEAFF	once	TRBD1	13	TRBV12-3/TRBV12-4	TRBJ1-1
TGCGCCAGCAGCCCCACACACAACTATGGCTACACCTTC	CASSPTHNYGYTF	.	.	13	TRBV5-1	TRBJ1-2
TGTGCCACCAGCAGAGCTGGTAGCGGGGGACCCGGGGAGCTGTTTTTT	CATSRAGSGGPGELFF	.	TRBD2	16	TRBV15	TRBJ2-2
TGTGCCACCAGCAGTCGGGACACCCCGCGAAACACCATATATTTT	CATSSRDTPRNTIYF	once	.	15	TRBV15	TRBJ1-3
TGTGCCAGCAGCTTAGTTCAAGATACGCAGTATTTT	CASSLVQDTQYF	once	.	12	TRBV11-3	TRBJ2-3
TGCGCCAGCAGTGAGTCGTGGGCTAATGTAGAGACCCAGTACTTC	CASSESWANVETQYF	.	.	15	TRBV10-1	TRBJ2-5
TGCGCCAGCAGCTACGGGACAGAAAGTAATTCACCCCTCCACTTT	CASSYGTESNSPLHF	once	TRBD1	15	TRBV5-1	TRBJ1-6
TGTGCCTGGAGACAGTACTATAATTCACCCCTCCACTTT	CAWRQYYNSPLHF	.	.	13	TRBV30	TRBJ1-6
TGTGCCAGTAGTGTCCCCGGGGGGCTTTATGGCTACACCTTC	CASSVPGGLYGYTF	.	.	14	TRBV19	TRBJ1-2
TGCGCCAGCAGCTTACGACAGGGGGCCTTGAACACTGAAGCTTTCTTT	CASSLRQGALNTEAFF	few	TRBD1	16	TRBV5-1	TRBJ1-1
TGCGCCAGCGGGACGGGACAGGGGGTATTTGGCTACACCTTC	CASGTGQGVFGYTF	.	TRBD1	14	TRBV5-1	TRBJ1-2
TGTGCCAGTAGTATAGACCCGACAGGAATTGGAGGCTACACCTTC	CASSIDPTGIGGYTF	.	.	15	TRBV19	TRBJ1-2
TGTGCCAGCAGTGAAGACAGGGTGGGTTCCAACTATGGCTACACCTTC	CASSEDRVGSNYGYTF	.	.	16	TRBV6-1	TRBJ1-2
TGTGCCAGCTCGATAGGACAGGGCCCCAACTATGGCTACACCTTC	CASSIGQGPNYGYTF	.	TRBD1	15	TRBV18	TRBJ1-2
TGTGCCAGCACCCTAGGGGGTGGTGGTCAGCCCCAGCATTTT	CASTLGGGGQPQHF	.	.	14	TRBV28	TRBJ1-5
TGTGCCAGCAGTTACCCTTGGCAGTCCTACGAGCAGTACTTC	CASSYPWQSYEQYF	.	.	14	TRBV6-6	TRBJ2-7